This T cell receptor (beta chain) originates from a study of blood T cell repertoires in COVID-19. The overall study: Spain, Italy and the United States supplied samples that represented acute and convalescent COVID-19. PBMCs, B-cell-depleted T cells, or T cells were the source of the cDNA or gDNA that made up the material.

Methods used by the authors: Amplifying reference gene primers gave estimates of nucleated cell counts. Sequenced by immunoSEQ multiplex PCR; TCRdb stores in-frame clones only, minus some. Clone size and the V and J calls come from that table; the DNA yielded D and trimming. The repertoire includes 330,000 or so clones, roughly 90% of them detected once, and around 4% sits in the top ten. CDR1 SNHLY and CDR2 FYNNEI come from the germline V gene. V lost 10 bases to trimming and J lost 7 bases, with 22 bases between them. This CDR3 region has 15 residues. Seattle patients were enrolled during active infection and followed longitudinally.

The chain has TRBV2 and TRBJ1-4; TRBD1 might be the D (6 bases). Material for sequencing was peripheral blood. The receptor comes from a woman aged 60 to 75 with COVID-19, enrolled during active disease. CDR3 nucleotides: TGTGCCACCCAGCAACCGGCAGGGGAGCCTGAAAAACTGTTTTTT. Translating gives CATQQPAGEPEKLFF.